Below are 17 T cell receptor beta chains sequenced from a single sample in a study of CD8 T cells in Susac syndrome (dated by TCRdb to between 2018 and 2021). The library was made by the immunoSEQ multiplex PCR assay. RNA was extracted using the RNeasy kit, and roughly 0.5 to 1 microgram was reverse transcribed with random hexamers. TCRdb applied fastp at Q25 and MiXCR to the public reads, then kept only in-frame beta chains. Here each entry gathers all rows of one CDR3 protein and keeps the most common genes and DNA. This sample comprises some 150,000 distinct CDR3 sequences, 95% of them detected only once. The ten most abundant clones make up roughly 0.16% of the sample. Sequencing was carried out using CD4+ T cells from PBMCs. All receptors derive from a human donor with Susac syndrome.

The chain carries TRBV15 and TRBJ2-3; D perhaps matches TRBD1 (6 bases). CDR3 size: 14 residues. V was cut by 7 bases and J by 10 bases, with 21 bases left in between. CDR1 is LNHNV and CDR2 is YYDKDF in the germline V gene (reference sequence). The DNA of the CDR3 is TGTGCCACCACCCTTACAGGGTCTGCGAGAGCGCAGTATTTT. Its translation: CATTLTGSARAQYF.

The chain is built from TRBV6-8 and TRBJ1-5, with D hard to call. The CDR3 extends over 14 amino acids. V was shortened by 2 bases and J by 6 bases, with 11 bases between the two germline ends. Germline CDR1 is MNHGY and CDR2 is SAAAGT. The CDR3 is CASSYRSPVQPQHF. The CDR3 DNA sequence: TGTGCCAGCAGTTACCGTTCCCCGGTTCAGCCCCAGCATTTT.

This sequence joins TRBV20-1 and TRBJ2-5, with a tentative D call TRBD1 (6 bases). Between the trimmed V and J ends, which lost 6 bases and 1 base, there was a span of 9 bases. Germline V gene lookup returns CDR1 DFQATT and CDR2 SNEGSKA (reference sequence). This CDR3 region has 12 residues. CDR3 DNA: TGCAGTGCCAGACAGGTCCAAGAGACCCAGTACTTC. It codes for CSARQVQETQYF.

This chain links TRBV7-3 with TRBJ2-1, with 8 bases aligning to TRBD1. CDR1 is SGHTA, CDR2 FQGTGA, per germline. V dropped 1 base and J dropped 2; count of bases not matched to a gene: 7. The CDR3 is 17 amino acids. The chain's CDR3 is CASSLKARQGPYNEQFF. In DNA, the CDR3 is TGTGCCAGCAGCTTAAAGGCCCGACAGGGGCCCTACAATGAGCAGTTCTTC.

The V and J genes are TRBV7-3 and TRBJ2-5; tentatively, D is TRBD1 (6 bases). Germline V gives CDR1 SGHTA, CDR2 FQGTGA. The CDR3 is 14 residues long. Trimming removed 4 bases from V and 5 bases from J, with 14 bases in between. The CDR3 bases are TGTGCCAGCAGCTCTCCCGACAGGTCGGAGACCCAGTACTTC. Translation: CASSSPDRSETQYF.

The V call is TRBV7-8, the J call TRBJ1-6; D not certain. V lost 5 bases and J 13 bases, leaving 12 bases between the germline ends. The CDR3 consists of 12 residues. The germline V gene encodes CDR1 SGHVS and CDR2 FQNEAQ. The CDR3 region has the DNA TGTGCCAGCAGCCCCCAACTCAATCCCCTCCACTTT. Translation gives CASSPQLNPLHF.

The rearrangement uses TRBV15 and TRBJ1-5; possibly TRBD1 for D (5 bases). The CDR3 sequence is 17 residues long. CDR1 and CDR2 from the germline V gene are LNHNV and YYDKDF (reference sequence). Trimming removed 0 bases from V and 5 bases from J, with 17 bases in between. In DNA form, the CDR3 reads TGTGCCACCAGCAGAGATAGATCCAGGGCGAGGGATCAGCCCCAGCATTTT. It encodes CATSRDRSRARDQPQHF.

The CDR3 loop reads CASSHRTGGSYEQYF. The CDR3 nucleotides read TGCGCCAGCAGCCACCGGACAGGGGGCTCCTACGAGCAGTACTTC. V and J are TRBV4-3 and TRBJ2-7, with 10 positions matching TRBD1. Germline V gene data show CDR1 as LGHNA and CDR2 as YSLEER. The CDR3 has 15 residues. V gave up 3 bases and J gave up 0 bases; unmatched junction bases: 2.

The chain has TRBV5-1 and TRBJ1-2, with a possible D match to TRBD1 (6 bases). The CDR3 sequence is 16 residues long. V was trimmed by 4 bases and J by 3 bases, leaving 19 bases between them. The germline CDR1 and CDR2 sequences are SGHRS and YFSETQ. For the CDR3, the DNA is TGCGCCAGCAGCGTGGGACACGGGTCCGGGGACTATGGCTACACCTTC. Translated, it gives CASSVGHGSGDYGYTF. Full variable domain (outside the CDR3, taken from reference TRBV5-1 and TRBJ1-2): KAGVTQTPRYLIKTRGQQVTLSCSPISGHRSVSWYQQTPGQGLQFLFEYFSETQRNKGNFPGRFSGRQFSNSRSEMNVSTLELGDSALYLCASSVGHGSGDYGYTFGSGTRLTVV.

V gene TRBV19 combines with J gene TRBJ2-6, with TRBD1 as a possible D gene (5 bases). Germline assignment: CDR1 LNHDA and CDR2 SQIVND (reference sequence). This CDR3 contains 15 residues. V lost 5 bases and J lost 7, with 15 bases in between. CDR3 bases: TGTGCCAGTAGTGACAGCCGCGTGGTTGCCAACGTCCTGACTTTC. Its translation: CASSDSRVVANVLTF. Full variable domain (outside the CDR3, taken from reference TRBV19 and TRBJ2-6): DGGITQSPKYLFRKEGQNVTLSCEQNLNHDAMYWYRQDPGQGLRLIYYSQIVNDFQKGDIAEGYSVSREKKESFPLTVTSAQKNPTAFYLCASSDSRVVANVLTFGAGSRLTVL.

The J gene is TRBJ2-7, the V gene TRBV29-1, with 7 nucleotides matching TRBD1. Germline V gene data show CDR1 as SQVTM and CDR2 as ANQGSEA. The length of the CDR3 is 15 residues. V was clipped by 0 bases and J by 6 bases; unmatched bases: 11. The CDR3 sequence: CSVEDRQGALGEQYF. The CDR3 DNA reads as TGCAGCGTTGAAGATAGACAGGGTGCGTTGGGCGAGCAGTACTTC.

The DNA of the CDR3 is TGTGCCAGCAGCCTGGTATTAGGGGAGGGCTACACCTTC. Translated, it gives CASSLVLGEGYTF. The chain is built from TRBV5-4 and TRBJ1-2; a possible D gene is TRBD1 (5 bases). Germline values: CDR1 SGHNT, CDR2 YYREEE (reference sequence). This CDR3 has 13 amino acids. V gave up 4 bases and J gave up 8 bases, with 15 bases separating them. The complete variable domain, with remaining parts taken from reference TRBV5-4 and TRBJ1-2, reads ETGVTQSPTHLIKTRGQQVTLRCSSQSGHNTVSWYQQALGQGPQFIFQYYREEENGRGNFPPRFSGLQFPNYSSELNVNALELDDSALYLCASSLVLGEGYTFGSGTRLTVV.

The CDR3 protein is CSASGQGAPLGSPLHF. Here the CDR3 DNA reads TGCAGTGCTAGCGGACAGGGGGCCCCCCTGGGATCACCCCTCCACTTT. The chain joins TRBV20-1 to TRBJ1-6; TRBD1 matches at 11 bases. The V segment lost 3 bases and the J segment 10 bases; nucleotides outside the gene matches: 11. Looked up from germline, CDR1 is DFQATT and CDR2 is SNEGSKA (reference sequence). The CDR3 length is 16 residues.

The V call is TRBV29-1, the J call TRBJ1-1; D unclear. CDR3 length: 13 amino acids. V was clipped by 4 bases and J by 4 bases, with 13 bases between them. CDR1 is SQVTM, CDR2 ANQGSEA, per germline. The CDR3 sequence is CSVAEGPITEAFF. The CDR3 bases are TGCAGCGTTGCAGAGGGTCCTATCACTGAAGCTTTCTTT.

The chain employs TRBV20-1 and TRBJ2-5; 9 positions match TRBD1. J gave up 4 bases and V 5 bases, and 5 bases lay outside the gene matches. The CDR3 contains 13 residues. Germline assignment: CDR1 DFQATT and CDR2 SNEGSKA (reference sequence). CDR3 coding DNA: TGCAGTGCTGTCCGACAGGGGGTAGAGACCCAGTACTTC. It yields the protein CSAVRQGVETQYF.

This chain joins TRBV4-1 and TRBJ2-2, with 9 bases matching TRBD2. The CDR3 covers 17 residues. V trimming: 4 bases; J trimming: 4 bases; junction bases outside the gene matches: 10. CDR1 is MGHRA, CDR2 YSYEKL, per germline. In DNA form, the CDR3 reads TGCGCCAGCAGCCCTATCCGGGAGCGGGGGGTCACCGGGGAGCTGTTTTTT. Protein product: CASSPIRERGVTGELFF.

The chain combines TRBV4-2 with TRBJ2-3; TRBD1 aligns across 7 bases. Germline-derived CDR1 and CDR2 are LGHNA and YNFKEQ. Losses at the gene ends were 0 bases for V and 5 bases for J; bases not matched to a gene: 11. There are 17 residues in the CDR3. This chain's CDR3 is CASSQETGQVYLDTQYF. CDR3 sequence (DNA): TGTGCCAGCAGCCAAGAGACCGGACAGGTCTATTTAGATACGCAGTATTTT.